This is a list of T cell receptor beta chains from one sample in a study of cytomegalovirus exposure and HLA in healthy donors. TCRdb's copy holds only in-frame clones and misses some; the assay was immunoSEQ multiplex PCR. In the table there are roughly 110,000 clones, over 70% of which are singletons. The specimen was PBMCs. Every receptor here comes from a man aged 25-40 years in good health and CMV-seronegative. Both conserved end residues are part of each CDR3. Fields, in order: D gene, J gene, V gene, clone size, CDR3 protein, CDR3 DNA. The D gene is left open where the match is weak. Clone size is not always given. Where it is, it says once, few, many or a class for expanded clones.

D: TRBD2; J: TRBJ2-3; V: TRBV5-6; size: NA; CDR3: CASSLASGSGSDTQYF; DNA: TGTGCCAGCAGCTTGGCCAGCGGGAGCGGTTCAGATACGCAGTATTTT
D: NA; J: TRBJ1-6; V: TRBV11-2; size: NA; CDR3: CASSLEAGNSPLHF; DNA: TGTGCCAGCAGCTTAGAGGCAGGGAATTCACCCCTCCACTTT
D: TRBD1; J: TRBJ1-1; V: TRBV10-2; size: NA; CDR3: CASSSTGFTEAFF; DNA: TGCGCCAGCAGTTCGACAGGGTTTACTGAAGCTTTCTTT
D: NA; J: TRBJ1-5; V: TRBV7-9; size: NA; CDR3: CASSPQRDQPQHF; DNA: TGTGCCAGCAGCCCTCAGCGGGATCAGCCCCAGCATTTT
D: TRBD1; J: TRBJ2-5; V: TRBV4-1; size: few; CDR3: CASRGTGNAGETQYF; DNA: TGCGCCAGCAGGGGGACAGGAAATGCGGGGGAGACCCAGTACTTC
D: TRBD2; J: TRBJ2-5; V: TRBV18; size: NA; CDR3: CASSPPSGGETQYF; DNA: TGTGCCAGCTCACCGCCTAGCGGGGGAGAGACCCAGTACTTC
D: TRBD1; J: TRBJ2-5; V: TRBV6-1; size: NA; CDR3: CASSEPGTGETQYF; DNA: TGTGCCAGCAGTGAGCCCGGGACAGGAGAGACCCAGTACTTC
D: NA; J: TRBJ2-1; V: TRBV7-7; size: NA; CDR3: CASSLTVSSYNEQFF; DNA: TGTGCTAGCAGCTTAACCGTGAGCTCCTACAATGAGCAGTTCTTC
D: NA; J: TRBJ2-6; V: TRBV28; size: NA; CDR3: CASRAGSSGANVLTF; DNA: TGTGCCAGCAGAGCCGGGAGCTCTGGGGCCAACGTCCTGACTTTC
D: NA; J: TRBJ2-2; V: TRBV11-2; size: few; CDR3: CASSSSRAPGELFF; DNA: TGTGCCAGCAGCTCCTCGAGGGCCCCCGGGGAGCTGTTTTTT
D: NA; J: TRBJ1-6; V: TRBV15; size: few; CDR3: CATSRGGSSYNSPLHF; DNA: TGTGCCACCAGCAGAGGTGGGAGCTCCTATAATTCACCCCTCCACTTT
D: NA; J: TRBJ1-2; V: TRBV9; size: NA; CDR3: CASSEGGQGSGYTF; DNA: TGTGCCAGCAGCGAGGGTGGGCAGGGCTCTGGCTACACCTTC
D: NA; J: TRBJ1-3; V: TRBV6-1; size: NA; CDR3: CASSYDRGNTIYF; DNA: TGTGCCAGCAGCTACGACAGGGGAAACACCATATATTTT
D: NA; J: TRBJ2-6; V: TRBV4-1; size: NA; CDR3: CASSQDDREAGANVLTF; DNA: TGCGCCAGCAGCCAAGATGACAGGGAGGCAGGGGCCAACGTCCTGACTTTC
D: NA; J: TRBJ2-7; V: TRBV14; size: NA; CDR3: CASSAPARYEQYF; DNA: TGTGCCAGCTCAGCGCCAGCTCGTTACGAGCAGTACTTC
D: NA; J: TRBJ1-4; V: TRBV30; size: few; CDR3: CAWSRGGLGEKLFF; DNA: TGTGCCTGGAGCCGGGGTGGGTTGGGGGAAAAACTGTTTTTT
D: TRBD1; J: TRBJ1-2; V: TRBV28; size: few; CDR3: CASSSTGTGIAGYGYTF; DNA: TGTGCCAGCAGTTCCACCGGGACAGGGATTGCCGGCTATGGCTACACCTTC
D: NA; J: TRBJ2-1; V: TRBV29-1; size: NA; CDR3: CSVRDLRGNEQFF; DNA: TGCAGCGTCCGGGACTTAAGGGGCAATGAGCAGTTCTTC
D: TRBD1; J: TRBJ2-7; V: TRBV5-6; size: NA; CDR3: CASSPEGTAYEQYF; DNA: TGTGCCAGCAGTCCTGAAGGGACAGCCTACGAGCAGTACTTC
D: NA; J: TRBJ1-2; V: TRBV28; size: few; CDR3: CASSSNYGYTF; DNA: TGTGCCAGCTCCTCCAACTATGGCTACACCTTC
D: NA; J: TRBJ2-1; V: TRBV2; size: NA; CDR3: CAGSDQALNNEQFF; DNA: TGTGCCGGCAGTGATCAAGCCCTTAACAATGAGCAGTTCTTC
D: TRBD1; J: TRBJ1-2; V: TRBV4-1; size: NA; CDR3: CASRPGQGAETNYGYTF; DNA: TGCGCCAGCAGACCGGGACAGGGGGCGGAAACTAACTATGGCTACACCTTC